This T cell receptor beta chain was captured in a study of CD8+ T cells in alopecia areata. Reverse transcribed after extraction, RNA yielded cDNA as the sequencing template. The protocol was immunoSEQ multiplex PCR, while the TCRdb copy is restricted to in-frame clones and leaves out a portion. This sample has about 200,000 clones, with more than 45% found just once. Treatment specified: oral pan-JAK inhibitor, 5-10 mg twice daily. Lesional scalp punch biopsies and peripheral blood came from alopecia areata patients. V was cut by 0 bases and J by 1 base, with 10 bases left in between. The germline V gene encodes CDR1 KGHSH and CDR2 LQKENI. CDR3 length: 15 amino acids. Concerning this clone: Antigen specificity is unknown.

Overall study results and limits: Higher clonality and more expanded CD8+ clones appeared in lesional than normal scalp. Tofacitinib yielded significantly lower scalp clonality and fewer expanded CD8+ clones among the top 100.

This sequence joins TRBV18 and TRBJ2-7; D is possibly TRBD1 (5 bases). The TCR was taken from a human donor with alopecia areata. The source material was CD4+ T cells sorted from blood, sampled at week 24, from a patient treated with tofacitinib. The CDR3 region is CASSPPQGSSYEQYF. DNA for the CDR3: TGTGCCAGCTCACCACCTCAGGGCAGTTCCTACGAGCAGTACTTC.